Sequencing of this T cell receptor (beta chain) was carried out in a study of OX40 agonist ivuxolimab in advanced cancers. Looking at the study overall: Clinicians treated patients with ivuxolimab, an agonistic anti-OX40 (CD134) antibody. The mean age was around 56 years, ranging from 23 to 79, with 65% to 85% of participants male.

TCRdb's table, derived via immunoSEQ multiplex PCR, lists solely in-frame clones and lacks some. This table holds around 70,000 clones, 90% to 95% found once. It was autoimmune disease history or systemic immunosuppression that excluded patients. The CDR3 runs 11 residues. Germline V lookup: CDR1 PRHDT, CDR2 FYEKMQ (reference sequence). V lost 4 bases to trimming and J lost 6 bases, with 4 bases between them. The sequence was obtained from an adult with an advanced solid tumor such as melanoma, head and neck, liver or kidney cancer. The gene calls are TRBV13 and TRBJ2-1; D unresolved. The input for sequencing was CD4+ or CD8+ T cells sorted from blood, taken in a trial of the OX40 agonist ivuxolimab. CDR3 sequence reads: CASSSFNEQFF. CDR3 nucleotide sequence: TGTGCCAGCAGCTCGTTCAATGAGCAGTTCTTC.